This record covers a single T cell receptor beta chain. The antigen is not known. The entry originates in a study of cytomegalovirus exposure and HLA in healthy donors. Study outcomes and limitations: TCR sequences were mostly rare, though some public TCRs occurred in many donors. Reportedly, cytomegalovirus status was diagnosed with high sensitivity and specificity. In vitro testing confirmed a few CMV-associated chains as specific for CMV antigens.

The CDR3 loop spans 15 amino acids. V shed 0 bases and J shed 3 bases, with 9 bases lying between them. CDR1 and CDR2 (germline): MGHDK, SYGVNS. The PCR made use of 60 Vbeta and 13 Jbeta primers. Produced via immunoSEQ multiplex PCR; TCRdb's table is partial and in-frame only. The sample shows about 120,000 clones, almost 85% of them seen only once. The clonotype originates from a woman aged 18-35 years in good health and CMV-seronegative. V usage is TRBV25-1 and J usage is TRBJ2-1, with a weak D call TRBD1 (6 bases). The sequenced material came from PBMCs. This CDR3 reads CASSEYTGIYNEQFF. CDR3 bases: TGTGCCAGCAGTGAATACACAGGGATCTACAATGAGCAGTTCTTC. The variable domain in full, with the rest retrieved from reference TRBV25-1 and TRBJ2-1, is EADIYQTPRYLVIGTGKKITLECSQTMGHDKMYWYQQDPGMELHLIHYSYGVNSTEKGDLSSESTVSRIRTEHFPLTLESARPSHTSQYLCASSEYTGIYNEQFFGPGTRLTVL.